This T cell receptor beta chain appears in the sequencing data of a study of T cell responses to AZD1222 COVID-19 vaccine. Study findings and constraints: Only 5 or 6 individuals given AZD1222 were seropositive at baseline. All repertoire sampling was performed exclusively after the peak T cell response. After two AZD1222 doses, spike-specific TCR breadth and depth rose versus day 0.

The repertoire was sequenced with immunoSEQ multiplex PCR; TCRdb's copy has only in-frame clones and lacks some. The sample includes around 150,000 clones, around 92% of them seen just once. V lost 6 bases to trimming and J lost 5 bases, with 10 bases between them. Germline V gene sequence: CDR1 SGHAT, CDR2 FQNNGV. CDR3 length: 12 amino acids. Regarding this clone: Its cognate antigen is unknown.

This receptor was identified in an adult who received the AZD1222 COVID-19 vaccine. The rearrangement uses TRBV11-2 and TRBJ1-1, with unresolved D. Sequencing was performed on peripheral blood, taken 28 days after the second AZD1222 dose. The CDR3 reads CASSLTGTEAFF. The CDR3 DNA sequence: TGTGCCAGCAGTCTGACGGGGACTGAAGCTTTCTTT.